What follows is one T cell receptor (beta chain) and its context. Its antigen is unknown. The CDR3 has 16 amino acids. Between the trimmed V and J ends, which lost 5 bases and 1 base, there was a span of 18 bases. Germline V gene data show CDR1 as MDHEN and CDR2 as SYDVKM. These data come from a study of shared clonotypes between healthy human individuals. Study-level background: CD4 naive and CD4 memory each took three plates per donor, while CD8 naive took two and CD8 memory one.

Whole-study results and caveats: Among several donors, about 5% of naive CD4 clonotypes were found in common.

Deep level was the assay's run setting. Using immunoSEQ multiplex PCR, the repertoire was profiled, and TCRdb retains in-frame clones only, with some absent. This sample has under 2.5 million clones; around 90% occur once, and the top ten carry around 0.4%. Splitting the CD4+ cells yielded a CD45RA+ naive subset and a CD45RA-negative memory subset. This receptor was identified in a man in his late teens or twenties in good health. Some clones in this sample may be carry-over from other donors' samples. This rearrangement joins TRBV28 to TRBJ2-7; D not certain. The specimen was naive CD4+ T cells from PBMCs. Subset: CD45RA+ positively selected. The CDR3 protein is CASSPSSAEKSYEQYF. The CDR3 DNA follows: TGTGCCAGCAGTCCTTCTTCGGCGGAGAAGTCCTACGAGCAGTACTTC.